The next 19 T cell receptor beta chains were all read from a single sample in a study of Ad26.COV2.S vaccination and SARS-CoV-2 variants. Treatment in this sample: about 20 received Ad26.COV2.S at low or high dose, single or two shots; several received placebo; per-sample allocation not given. After the first vaccine or placebo injection, samples were drawn on day 63. TCRdb's copy holds only in-frame clones and misses some; the assay was immunoSEQ multiplex PCR. Of around 300,000 clones detected, more than 85% appear once; the ten largest clones hold around 4.5%. The specimen was peripheral blood, collected in a trial of Ad26.COV2.S vaccine versus placebo. Receptors originate from a person aged 18-65 years who received the Ad26.COV2.S COVID-19 vaccine or a placebo.

The chain combines TRBV19 with TRBJ2-7, with 9 bases aligning to TRBD2. Germline CDR1 LNHDA, CDR2 SQIVND (reference sequence). The CDR3 spans 14 residues. V shed 5 bases and J 0 bases; nucleotides not matched to a gene: 2. The DNA for the CDR3 is TGTGCCAGTAGTCTAGCGGGGACCTCCTACGAGCAGTACTTC. Amino acids: CASSLAGTSYEQYF.

The J gene is TRBJ1-5, the V gene TRBV5-6; D uncertain. The CDR3 consists of 14 residues. Looked up from germline, CDR1 is SGHDT and CDR2 is YYEEEE. V was pared by 0 bases and J by 2 bases, with 6 bases between. In DNA, the CDR3 is TGTGCCAGCAGCTTGGGACGACGCAATCAGCCCCAGCATTTT. It is translated as CASSLGRRNQPQHF.

A single count supports this clone. The chain is built from TRBV4-1 and TRBJ2-1, with TRBD2 identical over 7 bases. The CDR3 sequence is 17 residues long. V was clipped by 0 bases and J by 7 bases; unmatched bases: 12. CDR1 is MGHRA and CDR2 is YSYEKL in the germline V gene. The CDR3 nucleotides are TGCGCCAGCAGCCAAGATCATACGGGCGGGAGAAGGAATGAGCAGTTCTTC. Its translation is CASSQDHTGGRRNEQFF.

The chain has TRBV7-9 and TRBJ2-1; 10 bases map to TRBD1. CDR3 size: 15 residues. CDR1 is SEHNR, CDR2 FQNEAQ, per germline (reference sequence). The V gene end was trimmed by 5 bases and the J gene end by 7 bases; junction bases not matched to a gene: 8. The CDR3 bases are TGTGCCAGCAGCAACCGGGACAGGGGTACAAATGAGCAGTTCTTC. Protein: CASSNRDRGTNEQFF.

The rearrangement uses TRBV27 and TRBJ2-1; D may be TRBD2 (6 bases). The V gene lost 6 bases and the J gene lost 5 bases, with 14 bases spanning the gap. Germline V gene lookup returns CDR1 MNHEY and CDR2 SMNVEV (reference sequence). The CDR3 has 14 amino acids. CDR3 amino acids: CASRLGGRHNEQFF. Written as DNA, the CDR3 is TGTGCCAGCAGACTTGGGGGGAGGCACAATGAGCAGTTCTTC.

The chain has TRBV9 and TRBJ2-1, with D perhaps matching TRBD1 or TRBD2 (5 bases each). CDR3 length: 15 residues. Trimming removed 0 bases at V and 3 bases at J, with 10 bases between. Germline assignment: CDR1 SGDLS and CDR2 YYNGEE. Written as DNA, the CDR3 is TGTGCCAGCAGCGTAGGCCAGGGACGCTACAATGAGCAGTTCTTC. The encoded protein is CASSVGQGRYNEQFF.

This clone is a singleton in its sample. This chain links TRBV12-3 or TRBV12-4 with TRBJ2-3; D gene unclear. The CDR3 runs 12 residues. V was clipped by 8 bases and J by 6 bases, with 12 bases between them. The CDR3: CASPPCRDTQYF. Written as DNA, the CDR3 is TGTGCCAGCCCTCCGTGCAGGGATACGCAGTATTTT.

The rearrangement links TRBV19 to TRBJ1-5; TRBD1 matches 10 bases. This CDR3 is built from 15 residues. V lost 1 base and J lost 7; bases outside the gene matches: 4. Germline V gives CDR1 LNHDA, CDR2 SQIVND (reference sequence). The CDR3 here is CASSIAGTGDQPQHF. The CDR3 DNA is TGTGCCAGTAGTATAGCCGGGACAGGGGACCAGCCCCAGCATTTT.

This clone has a single count. The chain has TRBV6-5 and TRBJ2-7; D might be TRBD2 (5 bases). Germline V gene lookup returns CDR1 MNHEY and CDR2 SVGAGI. V lost 6 bases and J lost 0, with 9 bases in between. The CDR3 runs 13 residues. The CDR3 reads CASSARGSYEQYF. CDR3 bases: TGTGCCAGCAGCGCCCGGGGCTCCTACGAGCAGTACTTC.

The gene calls are TRBV5-6 and TRBJ2-7; 10 bases agree with TRBD1. The CDR3 is 17 amino acids. V was pared by 5 bases and J by 6 bases, with 17 bases of the junction left unmatched. In germline, CDR1 is SGHDT, CDR2 YYEEEE. CDR3 protein: CASSLILFGQGVSEQYF. CDR3 bases: TGTGCCAGCAGTTTGATCTTGTTCGGACAGGGGGTTTCCGAGCAGTACTTC.

This chain links TRBV11-2 with TRBJ1-6; the D is unclear. V was trimmed by 6 bases and J by 3 bases, leaving 6 bases between them. In germline, CDR1 is SGHAT, CDR2 FQNNGV. CDR3 size: 13 residues. The CDR3 loop is CASRELYNSPLHF. In nucleotides, the CDR3 is TGTGCCAGCAGGGAGCTCTATAATTCACCCCTCCACTTT.

This clone has just one count. The gene calls are TRBV15 and TRBJ1-2, with 8 positions matching TRBD1. The CDR3 has 14 amino acids. Unmatched junction bases numbered 3, after V lost 6 bases and J lost 0 bases. The V gene's germline CDR1 is LNHNV and CDR2 YYDKDF (reference sequence). The DNA of the CDR3 is TGTGCCACCAGGGGACAGGCTACTAACTATGGCTACACCTTC. It codes for CATRGQATNYGYTF.

V gene TRBV10-3 combines with J gene TRBJ1-2; a weak D match, TRBD1 (6 bases). Germline-derived CDR1 and CDR2 are ENHRY and SYGVKD. The V gene lost 2 bases and the J gene lost 6 bases, with 10 bases spanning the gap. This CDR3 has 13 residues. CDR3 region: CAISETNRDGYTF. DNA for the CDR3: TGTGCCATCAGTGAGACGAACAGGGATGGCTACACCTTC.

This clone was picked up a small number of times. The gene calls are TRBV27 and TRBJ2-5; 8 bases match TRBD2. The length of the CDR3 is 18 residues. V lost 2 bases to trimming and J lost 5 bases; unmatched junction nucleotides: 16. Germline-derived CDR1 and CDR2 are MNHEY and SMNVEV (reference sequence). The CDR3, as DNA: TGTGCCAGCAGTTTAGGAGGAAGCGGGGGACCTTCGGGTGAGACCCAGTACTTC. This sequence encodes CASSLGGSGGPSGETQYF.

This sequence joins TRBV30 and TRBJ2-1; D is unresolved. The CDR3 consists of 12 residues. Germline loops: CDR1 GTSNPN, CDR2 SVGIG (reference sequence). V lost 0 bases and J 7 bases, leaving 7 bases between the germline ends. The CDR3 loop is CAWSVSANEQFF. DNA of the CDR3: TGTGCCTGGAGTGTAAGTGCAAATGAGCAGTTCTTC.

The J gene is TRBJ2-1, the V gene TRBV18, with 15 bases that match TRBD2. The CDR3 is made up of 17 amino acids. J gave up 7 bases and V 3 bases, and 7 bases lay outside the gene matches. Germline CDR1 and CDR2: KGHSH and LQKENI. CDR3 DNA: TGTGCCAGCTCACCTCTTAGCGGGACTAGCGGGAGGAATGAGCAGTTCTTC. As protein: CASSPLSGTSGRNEQFF.

The chain carries TRBV5-4 and TRBJ1-1, with D unclear. Germline V gene lookup returns CDR1 SGHNT and CDR2 YYREEE (reference sequence). V was shortened by 2 bases and J by 1 base, with 3 bases between the two germline ends. CDR3 length: 12 amino acids. The CDR3: CASSLQNTEAFF. In nucleotides, the CDR3 is TGTGCCAGCAGCTTACAGAACACTGAAGCTTTCTTT. The variable domain in full, completed from reference TRBV5-4 and TRBJ1-1, reads ETGVTQSPTHLIKTRGQQVTLRCSSQSGHNTVSWYQQALGQGPQFIFQYYREEENGRGNFPPRFSGLQFPNYSSELNVNALELDDSALYLCASSLQNTEAFFGQGTRLTVV.

This clone occurred once. The chain carries TRBV2 and TRBJ2-7; D is tentatively TRBD1 or TRBD2 (5 bases each). This CDR3 is built from 13 residues. Germline V gene sequence: CDR1 SNHLY, CDR2 FYNNEI. V dropped 2 bases and J dropped 5 bases, with 10 bases sitting between them. For the CDR3, the DNA is TGTGCCAGCAGTGAATGGGGACGGGACGAGCAGTACTTC. Its translation is CASSEWGRDEQYF.

This chain connects TRBV19 to TRBJ2-2, with 7 nucleotides matching TRBD1. The V gene end was trimmed by 5 bases and the J gene end by 2 bases; junction bases not matched to a gene: 2. The CDR3 has 14 amino acids. Germline values: CDR1 LNHDA, CDR2 SQIVND (reference sequence). The CDR3 bases are TGTGCCAGTAGTTGGGACAGTAACACCGGGGAGCTGTTTTTT. Translating it yields CASSWDSNTGELFF.